This TCR beta chain was sequenced for a study of T cells in women clearing cervical HPV infection. At the level of the study: HLA type stays a possible confounder, typing being limited. Study-level findings and limits: Controls had more TRBV6-7 (0.16%) than cases (around 0.11%).

With regard to this clone: The antigen remains undetermined. The read stops 3 residues short of the end of the CDR3; the missing end is completed from the germline J gene.

Each participant carried one incident cervical HPV16 infection only. Cervical HPV DNA detected by MY09/MY11 PCR, typed by dot-blot. Sequencing was performed with immunoSEQ multiplex PCR; in TCRdb, only in-frame clones are kept and a portion is missing. Recorded here are about 32,000 clones; the top ten clones represent approximately 7.2%. This CDR3 comprises 15 residues. Germline assignment: CDR1 GTSNPN and CDR2 SVGIG (reference sequence). The V call is TRBV30, the J call TRBJ2-2; 9 bases map to TRBD1. Sequencing was done on a sample of blood buffy coat. The sequence derives from a woman aged 18 to 75 with a cervical HPV16 infection that either progressed to CIN3+ or cleared (not recorded which). Partial CDR3 DNA: TGTGCCTGGGGGGGGACAGGGCGGAATAATGAAAAG. Translating it yields CAWGGTGRNNEK. The CDR3 in full is CAWGGTGRNNEKLFF.